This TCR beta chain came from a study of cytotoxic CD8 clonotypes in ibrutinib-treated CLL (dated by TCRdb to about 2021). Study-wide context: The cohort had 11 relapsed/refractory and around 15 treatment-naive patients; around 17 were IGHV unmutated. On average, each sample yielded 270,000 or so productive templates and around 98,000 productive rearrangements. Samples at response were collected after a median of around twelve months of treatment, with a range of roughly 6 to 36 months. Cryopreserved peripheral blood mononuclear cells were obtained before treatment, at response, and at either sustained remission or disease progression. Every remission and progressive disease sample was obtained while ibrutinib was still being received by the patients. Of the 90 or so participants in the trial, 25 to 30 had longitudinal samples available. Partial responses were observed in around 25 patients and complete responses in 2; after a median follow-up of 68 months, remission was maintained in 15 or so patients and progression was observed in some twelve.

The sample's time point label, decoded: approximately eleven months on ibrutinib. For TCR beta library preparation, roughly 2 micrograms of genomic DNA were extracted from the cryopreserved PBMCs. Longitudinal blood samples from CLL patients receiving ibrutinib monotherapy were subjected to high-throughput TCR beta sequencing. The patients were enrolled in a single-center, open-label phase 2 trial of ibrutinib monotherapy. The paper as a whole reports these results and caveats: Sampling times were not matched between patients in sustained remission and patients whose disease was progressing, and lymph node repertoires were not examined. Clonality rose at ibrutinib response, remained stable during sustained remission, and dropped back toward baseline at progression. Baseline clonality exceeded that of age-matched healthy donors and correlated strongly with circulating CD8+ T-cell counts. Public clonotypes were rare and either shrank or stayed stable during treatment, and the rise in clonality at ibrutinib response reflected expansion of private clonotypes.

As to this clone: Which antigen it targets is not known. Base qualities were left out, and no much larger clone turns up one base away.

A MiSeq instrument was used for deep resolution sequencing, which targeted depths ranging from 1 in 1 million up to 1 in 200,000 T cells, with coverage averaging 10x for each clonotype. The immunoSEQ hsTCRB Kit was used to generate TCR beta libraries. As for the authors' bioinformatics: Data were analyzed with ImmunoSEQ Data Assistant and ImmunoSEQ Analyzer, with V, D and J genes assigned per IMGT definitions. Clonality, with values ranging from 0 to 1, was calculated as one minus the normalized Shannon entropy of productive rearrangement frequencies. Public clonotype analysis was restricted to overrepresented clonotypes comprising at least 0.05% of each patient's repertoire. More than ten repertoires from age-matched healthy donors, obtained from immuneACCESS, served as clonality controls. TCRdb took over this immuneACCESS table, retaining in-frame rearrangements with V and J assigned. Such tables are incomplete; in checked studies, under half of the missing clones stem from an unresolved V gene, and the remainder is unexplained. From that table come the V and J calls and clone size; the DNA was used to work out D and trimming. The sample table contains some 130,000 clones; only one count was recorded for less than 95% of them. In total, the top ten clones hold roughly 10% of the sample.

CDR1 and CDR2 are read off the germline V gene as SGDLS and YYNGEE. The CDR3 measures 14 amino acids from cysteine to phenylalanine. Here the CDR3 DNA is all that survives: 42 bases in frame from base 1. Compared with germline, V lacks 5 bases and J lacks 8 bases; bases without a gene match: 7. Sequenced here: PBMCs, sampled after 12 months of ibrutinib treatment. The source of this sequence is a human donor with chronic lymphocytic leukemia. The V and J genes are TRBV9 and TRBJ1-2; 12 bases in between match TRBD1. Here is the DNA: TGTGCCAGCAGGAGCGGGACAGGGGGCACCGGCTACACCTTC. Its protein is CASRSGTGGTGYTF.